This TCR beta chain was retrieved from a study of technical replicates of blood from several donors (TCRdb year 2017). Libraries were built with the immunoSEQ multiplex PCR assay. TCRdb carries this immuneACCESS record with in-frame sequences only. Its versions omit some clonotypes, under half of them owing to an unresolved V gene in the studies checked, with the rest unexplained. In all, the sample holds roughly 80,000 clones, and 85% to 95% of those were seen once. Approximately 0.22% of the sample belongs to the ten largest clones. At the junction V is shortened by 0 bases and J by 9 bases, with 10 bases in between. CDR1 and CDR2 are drawn from the germline V gene: SGHTS, YDEGEE. Spanning cysteine to phenylalanine, the CDR3 consists of 12 amino acids. Just the 36-base CDR3 DNA is kept, in frame starting at base 1. In regard to this clone: Its antigen specificity is not known. The sample holds no much larger clone one base away, and base qualities are not on file.

The chain was built from TRBV5-8 and TRBJ2-7; TRBD1 is a weak D gene call, 6 bases matching. The sequenced sample was T cells isolated from PBMCs. This sequence was found in a human donor in good health. The CDR3 region has the sequence CASSLVGATQYF. The DNA sequence is TGTGCCAGCAGCTTGGTGGGGGCAACGCAGTACTTC.